This TCR beta chain emerged from a study of CD8 T cells in ankylosing spondylitis. The study's findings and limits: Peripheral blood held disease-linked clones only at relatively low frequency, and these were CD8+.

V was pared by 7 bases and J by 2 bases, with 11 bases between. The CDR3 length is 13 residues. The sample holds a few counts of this clonotype. The antigen is undetermined. From the 5' RACE reads, TCRdb called clonotypes with MiXCR, one entry per CDR3 protein. The table lists 250,000 to 350,000 distinct CDR3 sequences, approximately 20% of them singletons. The clonotype originates from a male donor with ankylosing spondylitis or in good health (not recorded which). Specimen: blood, either unsorted or a sorted T cell fraction (not recorded which). This chain joins TRBV12-3 or TRBV12-4 and TRBJ1-1; D is undetermined. This CDR3 is CASTSTGNTEAFF. DNA of the CDR3: TGTGCCAGCACCTCGACCGGAAACACTGAAGCTTTCTTT.